This entry concerns a single T cell receptor (beta chain). The antigen is unknown. The source material, RNA transcripts, was used to amplify TCR beta CDR3 regions. Primed by the HTBI set, a first-round RT-PCR was run on the TCR CDR3. MiXCR, run by TCRdb on the multiplex PCR reads, gives a single entry per CDR3 protein. The sample lists more than 500,000 distinct CDR3 sequences, under 60% occurring once. This sample is part of a study of T cells in Graves' hyperthyroidism and ophthalmopathy. Whole-study results and caveats: Most thyroid clonotypes expanded above 0.001 were also detected in blood.

The specimen was peripheral blood or thyroid tissue (not recorded which). The sequence derives from an adult woman with Graves' disease, either hyperthyroidism or ophthalmopathy (not recorded which).

The CDR3 loop is CASSDEGQPQHF. CDR3 DNA: TGTGCCAGCAGTGATGAAGGTCAGCCCCAGCATTTT. V and J are TRBV2 and TRBJ1-5; D call uncertain. V lost 3 bases, J lost 6 bases, and 6 bases lay in between. CDR3 length: 12 amino acids. Germline CDR1 and CDR2: SNHLY and FYNNEI.